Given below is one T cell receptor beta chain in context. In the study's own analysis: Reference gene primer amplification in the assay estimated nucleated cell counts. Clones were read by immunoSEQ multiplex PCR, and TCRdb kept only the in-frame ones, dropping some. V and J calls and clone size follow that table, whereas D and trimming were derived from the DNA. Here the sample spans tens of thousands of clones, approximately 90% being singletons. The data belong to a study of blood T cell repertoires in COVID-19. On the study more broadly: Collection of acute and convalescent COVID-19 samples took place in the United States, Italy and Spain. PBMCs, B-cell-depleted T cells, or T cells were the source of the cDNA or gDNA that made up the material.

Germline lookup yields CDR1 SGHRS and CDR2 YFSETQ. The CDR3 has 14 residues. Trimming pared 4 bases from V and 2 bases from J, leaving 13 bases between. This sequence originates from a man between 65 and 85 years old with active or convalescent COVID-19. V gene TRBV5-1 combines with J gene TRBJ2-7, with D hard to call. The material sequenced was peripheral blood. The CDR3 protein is CASSGMGVAYEQYF. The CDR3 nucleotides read TGCGCCAGCAGCGGCATGGGCGTCGCCTACGAGCAGTACTTC. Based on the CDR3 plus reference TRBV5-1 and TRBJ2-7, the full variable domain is KAGVTQTPRYLIKTRGQQVTLSCSPISGHRSVSWYQQTPGQGLQFLFEYFSETQRNKGNFPGRFSGRQFSNSRSEMNVSTLELGDSALYLCASSGMGVAYEQYFGPGTRLTVT.